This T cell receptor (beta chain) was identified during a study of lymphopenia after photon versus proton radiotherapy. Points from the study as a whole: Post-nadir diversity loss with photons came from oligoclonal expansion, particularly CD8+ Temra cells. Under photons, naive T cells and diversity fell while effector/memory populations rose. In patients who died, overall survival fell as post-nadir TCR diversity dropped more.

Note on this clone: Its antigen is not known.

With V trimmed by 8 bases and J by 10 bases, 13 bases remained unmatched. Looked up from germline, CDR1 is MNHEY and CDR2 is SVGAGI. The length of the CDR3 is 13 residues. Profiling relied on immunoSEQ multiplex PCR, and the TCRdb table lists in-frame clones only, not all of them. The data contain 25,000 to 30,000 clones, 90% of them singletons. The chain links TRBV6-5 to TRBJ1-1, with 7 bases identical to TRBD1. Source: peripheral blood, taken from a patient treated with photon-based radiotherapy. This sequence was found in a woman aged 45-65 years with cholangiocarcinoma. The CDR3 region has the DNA TGTGCCAGCGGGCGCGAACAGGGGTTAGTAGCTTTCTTT. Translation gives CASGREQGLVAFF.